This TCR beta chain was identified in a study of T-cell reconstitution after alpha-beta-depleted transplantation in children. Study-wide points: Where alpha-beta T cells came from about two months after transplant was reportedly several hundred expanded graft clones. After transplant, high TCRbeta diversity at day 60 in some patients arose from surviving recipient T cells and thymic progenitors. T-cell counts and diversity at one year post-transplant came mainly from newly produced T cells.

Germline values: CDR1 LGHNA, CDR2 YNFKEQ. V was trimmed by 8 bases and J by 7 bases, leaving 18 bases between them. CDR3 length: 14 amino acids. The authors prepared the TCRbeta library with unique molecular identifiers. TCRdb reanalysed the PCR reads using MiXCR and keeps one entry per CDR3 protein. The sample yields approximately 500,000 distinct CDR3 sequences, roughly a quarter seen once. This clonotype was seen a few times. The antigen is unknown. The sequences come from PBMCs, collected before TCRalphabeta/CD19-depleted stem cell transplant. The source of this sequence is a boy younger than two with Wiskott-Aldrich syndrome, due to receive a stem cell transplant. The chain combines TRBV4-2 with TRBJ2-1, with D perhaps assigned TRBD1 or TRBD2 (5 bases each). The CDR3 coding sequence is TGTGCCAGCGGCCGGGACCCCTGGGGGAATGAGCAGTTCTTC. It is translated as CASGRDPWGNEQFF.